This T cell receptor beta chain was sequenced for a study of cytomegalovirus exposure and HLA in healthy donors. Findings and caveats of the study: Reports credit the classifier with highly specific, highly sensitive diagnosis of cytomegalovirus status. Versus the approximately 670-donor mean, an Asian-associated ancestry cluster reportedly showed fewer N-insertions in a later analysis. Cytomegalovirus-associated TCR beta chains were listed, numbering some 180. Reports state that TCR beta sequences accurately predicted most subjects' HLA-A and HLA-B alleles.

In the case of this clone: Its antigen is not known. The junction departs from germline at one end; a sequencing error may be responsible.

The PCR had 60 Vbeta and 13 Jbeta primers. Assay used: immunoSEQ multiplex PCR; TCRdb lists only in-frame clones, some missing. This sample has more than 150,000 clones; 75% to 85% occur once, and the top ten carry roughly 1.5%. The CDR3 totals 14 residues. Germline V CDR1 and CDR2: SEHNR, FQNEAQ (reference sequence). The TCR comes from a man between 18 and 29 years old in good health and CMV-seronegative. The chain is built from TRBV7-9 and TRBJ1-2, with D perhaps TRBD1 (5 bases). Material: PBMCs. This CDR3 reads CASSLAGGNYGYTF. The CDR3 DNA reads TGTGCCAGCAGCCTAGCGGGGGGTAACTATGGCTACACCTTC.